The T cell receptor (beta chain) described here comes from a study of high-grade serous ovarian cancer treatment subgroups. Study-wide points: Different patients shared almost no repertoire; same-patient tumors shared about 0.095 to 0.85.

Tumor samples were taken before definitive surgery or chemotherapy. CDR3 size: 15 residues. The trim removed 1 base at V and 4 bases at J, leaving 5 bases unmatched. Germline V gene lookup returns CDR1 SGHDN and CDR2 FVKESK. Using immunoSEQ multiplex PCR, the repertoire was profiled, and TCRdb retains in-frame clones only, with some absent. The sample includes around 8,800 clones, 88% of them seen just once. Worth noting for this clone: Its antigen is as yet unknown.

The sample was tumor tissue. The sequence came from a human donor with high-grade serous ovarian cancer. The V gene is TRBV14, the J gene TRBJ2-3, with TRBD2 matching 7 bases. CDR3 nucleotides: TGTGCCAGCAGCCAAGTGGGGGGGAGTGCAGATACGCAGTATTTT. The encoded protein is CASSQVGGSADTQYF.